This T cell receptor beta chain was obtained from a study of post-analysis software for immune sequencing data. Study-wide findings and caveats: About five TRBV segments were more frequent in patients than controls; TRBV5-6, TRBV5-1 and TRBV20-1 belonged to this group.

Only a few counts were recorded for this clonotype. Its antigen is still unknown. Included in the TCR beta cDNA libraries were unique molecular identifiers. TCRdb re-called the PCR reads with MiXCR, one entry per CDR3 protein. Here the sample spans approximately 770,000 distinct CDR3 sequences, around 42% being singletons. The CDR3 runs 12 residues. CDR1 is SQVTM and CDR2 is ANQGSEA in the germline V gene. V lost 6 bases and J lost 6, with 15 bases in between. The sequence was collected from a girl aged 5 to 17 with multiple sclerosis. V usage is TRBV29-1 and J usage is TRBJ2-7; no reliable D call. Material for sequencing was blood. The CDR3: CSVGNFPSEQYF. As DNA, the CDR3 is TGCAGCGTGGGAAATTTCCCCAGCGAGCAGTACTTC.